Detailed here is one TCR beta chain. Its target antigen remains unknown. No base-level quality is on record; no much larger clone is a single base apart. The library was generated by the immunoSEQ multiplex PCR assay. On the study's bioinformatics: A statistical classification framework was developed to diagnose cytomegalovirus status using the catalog of TCR beta chain sequences. Drawn from immuneACCESS, this table holds only the in-frame rearrangements with V and J called that TCRdb kept. Clones are partly lost; checked studies trace under half to an unresolved V gene and leave the rest unexplained. The D gene and trimming were derived from the DNA, and the V and J assignments and clone size from that table. Across this sample there are 110,000 or so clones, with about nine tenths seen only once. The ten largest account for 1.5% to 2% of the sample. Donors formed part of the validation cohort, which comprised over a hundred subjects and was distinct from the first cohort of several hundred subjects.

The data are from a study of cytomegalovirus exposure and HLA in healthy donors (dated by TCRdb to between 2016 and 2019). Regarding the study in general: A later analysis indicated that the 120 validation repertoires were generated on the platform also employed for the 720 or so repertoires of the first cohort. The study aimed to test whether cataloging public T cell receptors could reveal signatures of past pathogen exposure. A separate validation cohort of about 110 different subjects was used in addition to the 666-subject first cohort. The study combined high-throughput TCR immunosequencing, statistical association of individual TCRs with disease status, and machine learning to predict cytomegalovirus infection status. On the study overall, not on this receptor specifically: A later analysis lacked HLA typing for the validation cohort, so it scored co-occurrence in that cohort across all 120 or so repertoires. The classifier was reported to diagnose cytomegalovirus status with high specificity and sensitivity in both the original cohort and the validation cohort. Across donors, most TCR sequences were observed very rarely, whereas some public TCRs were present in many individuals. The authors suggested that the approach could potentially be generalized to other disease states and immunological phenotypes. Subsequent analysis determined that TCRs grouped into clusters in the first cohort also showed a tendency toward co-occurrence across the 130 or so validation repertoires, and 85% to 95% of cluster scores exceeded 0. The study listed 150 to 200 TCR beta chains as associated with cytomegalovirus. Three of the identified cytomegalovirus-associated TCR beta chains were confirmed in vitro to be specific for cytomegalovirus antigens.

Per the germline V gene, SGHDT is the CDR1 and YYEEEE is the CDR2. CDR3 length: 12 amino acids, cysteine to phenylalanine. Kept here is only the CDR3 DNA, which spans 36 bases and is read in frame from base 1. V is cut by 7 bases and J by 7 bases, and the space between the germline ends is 12 bases. The sequence joins TRBV5-6 to TRBJ2-1; the D region possibly corresponds to TRBD2 (6 bases align). Sequences were obtained from PBMCs. The TCR originated in a man in his late teens or twenties in good health and CMV-seronegative. CDR3 protein: CASPLEGNEQFF. The nucleotide sequence is given as TGTGCCAGCCCCTTGGAGGGGAATGAGCAGTTCTTC.